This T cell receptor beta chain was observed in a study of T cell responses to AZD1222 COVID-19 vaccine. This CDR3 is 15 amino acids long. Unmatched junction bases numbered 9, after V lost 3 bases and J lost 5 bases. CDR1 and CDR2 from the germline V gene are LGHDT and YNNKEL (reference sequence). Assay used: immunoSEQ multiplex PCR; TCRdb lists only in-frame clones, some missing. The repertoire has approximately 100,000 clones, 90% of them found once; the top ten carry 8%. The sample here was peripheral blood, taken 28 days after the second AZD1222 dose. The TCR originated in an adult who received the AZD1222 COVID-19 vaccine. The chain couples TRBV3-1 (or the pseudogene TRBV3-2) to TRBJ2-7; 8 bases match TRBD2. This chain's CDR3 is CASSHGGAGVDEQYF. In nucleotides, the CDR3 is TGTGCCAGCAGCCACGGCGGAGCGGGGGTAGACGAGCAGTACTTC.